The following is a T cell receptor beta chain sequence with its context. The V gene's germline CDR1 is MNHEY and CDR2 SVGEGT. The CDR3 has 18 residues. Trimming took 6 bases from V and 1 from J; bases not matched to a gene: 11. These data come from a study of T cells in Graves' hyperthyroidism and ophthalmopathy. TCR beta CDR3 regions were amplified from RNA. An initial round of RT-PCR targeting the TCR CDR3 relied on the HTBI primer set. Each CDR3 protein gets one entry after TCRdb re-called the multiplex PCR reads with MiXCR. The sample lists about 600,000 distinct CDR3 sequences, approximately 15% occurring once.

This chain uses TRBV6-2 or TRBV6-3 with TRBJ2-1; 11 nucleotides agree with TRBD2. The receptor's source is a young woman with Graves' ophthalmopathy. The sequenced sample consisted of blood. The CDR3 is CASSPGSGGEGSYNEQFF. The CDR3 nucleotides read TGTGCCAGCAGCCCAGGTAGCGGGGGGGAGGGGTCCTACAATGAGCAGTTCTTC.